The rows below give T cell receptor beta chains drawn from one sample of a study of Tregs in tolerant kidney transplant recipients. The assay was immunoSEQ multiplex PCR, and TCRdb's table has in-frame clones only and misses some. The sample yields approximately 81,000 clones, roughly nine tenths seen once. Specimen: CD4+ T cells from blood (PBMCs), collected 24 months after the transplant. Receptors were obtained from a human patient who received a combined kidney and bone marrow transplant. T cells may partly derive from the graft donor. Each CDR3 is given with its conserved first and last residue. D genes are given only for firm matches. Rows may omit the clone size; those that give it use once, few, many or a size class.

J gene: TRBJ1-2
clone size: once
D gene: -
V gene: TRBV2
CDR3 protein: CASINPYRTANYGYTF
CDR3 DNA: TGTGCCAGCATCAACCCCTATCGGACAGCTAACTATGGCTACACCTTC

J gene: TRBJ2-1
clone size: -
D gene: TRBD1
V gene: TRBV5-1
CDR3 protein: CASSIQGAYNEQFF
CDR3 DNA: TGCGCCAGCAGCATTCAGGGGGCTTACAATGAGCAGTTCTTC

J gene: TRBJ1-1
clone size: -
D gene: -
V gene: TRBV9
CDR3 protein: CASSPYPRAGDTEAFF
CDR3 DNA: TGTGCCAGCAGCCCTTACCCTCGGGCGGGTGACACTGAAGCTTTCTTT

J gene: TRBJ2-5
clone size: -
D gene: -
V gene: TRBV2
CDR3 protein: CASRGDSETQYF
CDR3 DNA: TGTGCCAGCAGGGGAGACTCGGAGACCCAGTACTTC

J gene: TRBJ2-7
clone size: -
D gene: TRBD2
V gene: TRBV30
CDR3 protein: CAWTSGAGYEQYF
CDR3 DNA: TGTGCCTGGACTAGCGGGGCTGGTTACGAGCAGTACTTC

J gene: TRBJ2-2
clone size: -
D gene: -
V gene: TRBV18
CDR3 protein: CASSPSRAGELFF
CDR3 DNA: TGTGCCAGCTCACCGTCACGGGCCGGGGAGCTGTTTTTT

J gene: TRBJ2-3
clone size: -
D gene: -
V gene: TRBV2
CDR3 protein: CASSGGRGSTDTQYF
CDR3 DNA: TGTGCCAGCAGCGGAGGGAGGGGGAGCACAGATACGCAGTATTTT

J gene: TRBJ2-1
clone size: -
D gene: TRBD2
V gene: TRBV7-3
CDR3 protein: CASSLLGGGSFNEQFF
CDR3 DNA: TGTGCCAGCAGCTTATTAGGCGGCGGGAGTTTTAATGAGCAGTTCTTC

J gene: TRBJ2-7
clone size: -
D gene: TRBD2
V gene: TRBV2
CDR3 protein: CASSPSTAGSYEQYF
CDR3 DNA: TGTGCCAGCAGCCCCAGCACAGCGGGATCCTACGAGCAGTACTTC

J gene: TRBJ2-7
clone size: -
D gene: TRBD2
V gene: TRBV7-3
CDR3 protein: CASSSLAGKQYF
CDR3 DNA: TGTGCCAGCAGCTCCCTAGCGGGCAAGCAGTACTTC

J gene: TRBJ2-7
clone size: -
D gene: TRBD1
V gene: TRBV4-2
CDR3 protein: CASSRGTVSSYEQYF
CDR3 DNA: TGTGCCAGCAGCCGGGGGACAGTCAGCTCCTACGAGCAGTACTTC